This TCR beta chain was identified during a study of T cell changes during pregnancy in multiple sclerosis. This clone was recorded only once. The assay was immunoSEQ multiplex PCR, and TCRdb's table has in-frame clones only and misses some. The sample contains over 60,000 clones, 85% to 95% of which appear only once. The CDR3 is 14 amino acids. The junction had 9 bases not matched to a gene; V was cut back by 3 bases and J by 9 bases. Per germline, CDR1 SGHRS and CDR2 YFSETQ. The sample in question was peripheral blood, obtained in the first trimester of pregnancy. This chain joins TRBV5-1 and TRBJ2-1; 7 nucleotides line up with TRBD2. The TCR sequence derives from a female donor with multiple sclerosis, enrolled in a pregnancy study. The CDR3 region has the DNA TGCGCCAGCAGCTGGACCGGGGGGAGCTTTGAGCAGTTCTTC. Translated, it gives CASSWTGGSFEQFF.